The clone carrying this T cell receptor beta chain was seen more than once but under ten times. The antigen is not known. Trimming stripped 0 bases from V and 4 bases from J, with 16 bases between. CDR1 and CDR2 from the germline V gene are MNHEY and SVGAGI. The CDR3 totals 16 residues. A multiplex PCR was run with 60 Vbeta primers and 13 Jbeta primers. Repertoires were generated with immunoSEQ multiplex PCR, while TCRdb's copy carries only in-frame clones and drops some. Altogether roughly 93,000 clones are present, around 80% being singletons, with the ten largest covering under 0.75%. The source of the sample is a study of cytomegalovirus exposure and HLA in healthy donors. General study findings and limits: Later analysis showed most CMV-associated TCR beta chains appearing HLA-restricted.

This sequence joins TRBV6-5 and TRBJ2-7; D possibly corresponds to TRBD1 (5 bases). The sequence derives from a man aged 25 to 45 in good health and CMV-seronegative. Material: PBMCs. The CDR3 nucleotides read TGTGCCAGCAGTTACTCGCCATCAGGGAACCAGTACGAGCAGTACTTC. It codes for CASSYSPSGNQYEQYF.